Following are 13 T cell receptor beta chains from one sample sequenced in a study of T cell responses to AZD1222 COVID-19 vaccine. Assay: immunoSEQ multiplex PCR; the TCRdb copy retains only in-frame clones and omits some. The data contain around 130,000 clones, 75% to 95% of them singletons. The sequenced sample was peripheral blood, obtained on day 0 of AZD1222 vaccination. The source of these receptors is an adult in good health.

The chain is built from TRBV11-2 and TRBJ2-1, with TRBD1 matching over 12 bases. Germline CDR1 reads SGHAT; CDR2 reads FQNNGV. Trimming at V came to 2 bases and at J to 13 bases, leaving 6 bases not matched to a gene. The CDR3 consists of 14 residues. The CDR3 region is CASSLTGTGGFQFF. The DNA of the CDR3 is TGTGCCAGCAGCTTAACGGGGACAGGGGGCTTTCAGTTCTTC.

The V call is TRBV2, the J call TRBJ1-4, with a tentative D call TRBD1 (6 bases). There are 13 residues in the CDR3. Trimming left V 4 bases short and J 10 bases short, with 13 bases between. The germline gives CDR1 SNHLY, CDR2 FYNNEI. This CDR3 reads CASSVGGARKLFF. The CDR3, as DNA: TGTGCCAGCAGTGTTGGGGGGGCGCGAAAACTGTTTTTT.

The V gene is TRBV27, the J gene TRBJ2-1, with D perhaps matching TRBD1 (6 bases). The V gene's germline CDR1 is MNHEY and CDR2 SMNVEV (reference sequence). Trimming removed 8 bases at V and 7 bases at J, with 21 bases between. The CDR3 consists of 15 residues. The CDR3 nucleotides are TGTGCCAGCGATGAAACAGGGTATAGTGTGAATGAGCAGTTCTTC. Translation: CASDETGYSVNEQFF.

The chain uses TRBV9 and TRBJ1-2, with D unclear. The CDR3 runs 14 residues. Germline V gene sequence: CDR1 SGDLS, CDR2 YYNGEE. Trimming took off 5 bases at V and 2 bases at J, with 13 bases between the two ends. In nucleotides, the CDR3 is TGTGCCAGCAGAGAAGTGGGAGTAAACTATGGCTACACCTTC. Protein sequence: CASREVGVNYGYTF.

In its sample, this clone was seen a few times. The V gene is TRBV21-1, the J gene TRBJ1-2. TRBV21-1 is tagged as a pseudogene. The CDR3 is 20 residues long. The CDR3: CASSKNPTRGDAALNGGYTF. Written as DNA, the CDR3 is TGTGCCAGCAGCAAAAATCCGACTCGGGGCGATGCCGCGCTAAATGGTGGCTACACCTTC.

The chain joins TRBV16 to TRBJ1-2; D is undetermined. Germline CDR1 and CDR2: KGHSY and FQNENV. The CDR3 is made up of 15 amino acids. V was clipped by 7 bases and J by 2 bases, with 17 bases between them. The CDR3: CASTGVREENYGYTF. DNA of the CDR3: TGTGCCAGCACCGGGGTCCGGGAGGAAAACTATGGCTACACCTTC.

The V and J genes are TRBV6-6 and TRBJ2-7; 7 bases match TRBD2. The CDR3 totals 14 residues. The germline V gene has CDR1 MNHNY and CDR2 SVGAGI (reference sequence). Trimming at V came to 2 bases and at J to 6 bases, leaving 7 bases not matched to a gene. The CDR3 coding sequence is TGTGCCAGCAGTTACCCTAGCGGATCCAGCGAGCAGTACTTC. Its translation: CASSYPSGSSEQYF.

This chain uses TRBV27 with TRBJ2-7; TRBD1 aligns across 8 bases. V dropped 4 bases and J dropped 2; count of bases not matched to a gene: 10. Looked up from germline, CDR1 is MNHEY and CDR2 is SMNVEV (reference sequence). The CDR3 extends over 16 amino acids. The CDR3 loop is CASSWSGTGVTYEQYF. DNA for the CDR3: TGTGCCAGCAGTTGGAGTGGGACAGGTGTCACCTACGAGCAGTACTTC.

This chain uses TRBV5-4 with TRBJ2-3; TRBD1 aligns across 7 bases. The trim removed 2 bases at V and 1 base at J, leaving 13 bases unmatched. In germline, CDR1 is SGHNT, CDR2 YYREEE (reference sequence). The CDR3 has 18 amino acids. The CDR3 DNA reads TGTGCCAGCAGCTTAAAACAGGGTTCAGGGGGTCGCACAGATACGCAGTATTTT. Residues: CASSLKQGSGGRTDTQYF.

The rearrangement links TRBV5-4 to TRBJ2-7; perhaps TRBD2 as D (7 bases). CDR3 length: 15 amino acids. CDR1 SGHNT and CDR2 YYREEE come from the germline V gene (reference sequence). Trimming took off 4 bases at V and 3 bases at J, with 17 bases between the two ends. CDR3 in DNA: TGTGCCAGCAGCGAGGGACATGCGGGGGTCTACGAGCAGTACTTC. Translated, it gives CASSEGHAGVYEQYF.

The V and J genes are TRBV20-1 and TRBJ2-3; the D is unclear. The ends were cut back, 6 bases at V and 2 bases at J, with 6 bases in the middle. From germline, CDR1 is DFQATT and CDR2 SNEGSKA (reference sequence). The CDR3 totals 11 residues. This chain's CDR3 is CSASVTDTQYF. In DNA form, the CDR3 reads TGCAGTGCCTCCGTCACAGATACGCAGTATTTT.

Notes on this clone: Other DNA sequences of this sample code for an identical CDR3. This rearrangement joins TRBV7-9 to TRBJ1-1; tentatively, D is TRBD1 (5 bases). V gave up 5 bases and J gave up 5 bases, with 9 bases separating them. CDR1 SEHNR and CDR2 FQNEAQ come from the germline V gene (reference sequence). CDR3 length: 12 residues. As DNA, the CDR3 is TGTGCCAGCAGCCCTGGGGGGACTGAAGCTTTCTTT. It is translated as CASSPGGTEAFF.

The chain links TRBV12-3 or TRBV12-4 to TRBJ2-7; D gene ambiguous. V was cut by 2 bases and J by 3 bases, with 8 bases left in between. The CDR3 consists of 13 residues. CDR3 region: CASSLRSFYEQYF. For the CDR3, the DNA is TGTGCCAGCAGTTTACGGAGTTTCTACGAGCAGTACTTC.